This T cell receptor beta chain originates from a study of Graves' ophthalmopathy and Graves' hyperthyroidism. Study details: No treatment had been given when peripheral blood was collected at initial diagnosis.

PBMCs stemmed from approximately 10 ml of fresh peripheral blood. Note on this clonotype: Its antigen is undetermined.

V lost 1 base, J lost 3 bases, and 7 bases lay in between. There are 13 residues in the CDR3. The germline gives CDR1 LGHDT, CDR2 YNNKEL (reference sequence). Findings and limits, study-wide: Cross-validated, the 13-signature model showed 87.88%/81.08% sensitivity/specificity, and 80%/75% in the test set. Appearing in blood as well were most expanded thyroid clonotypes above 0.001 frequency.

TCR beta CDR3 amplification used RNA transcripts. RT-PCR with HTBI primers came first, then second-round multiplex PCR. TCRdb independently ran MiXCR on the multiplex PCR reads; one entry per CDR3 protein. The sample includes hundreds of thousands of distinct CDR3 sequences, roughly 20% of them seen just once. The chain links TRBV3-1 to TRBJ2-7; D is uncertain. The receptor comes from a woman aged 18-29 years with stable Graves' hyperthyroidism. Some clones in this sample may be carry-over from other donors' samples. Sequencing was done on a sample of peripheral blood. This CDR3 is CASSQGGFYEQYF. CDR3 coding DNA: TGTGCCAGCAGCCAAGGGGGTTTCTACGAGCAGTACTTC.